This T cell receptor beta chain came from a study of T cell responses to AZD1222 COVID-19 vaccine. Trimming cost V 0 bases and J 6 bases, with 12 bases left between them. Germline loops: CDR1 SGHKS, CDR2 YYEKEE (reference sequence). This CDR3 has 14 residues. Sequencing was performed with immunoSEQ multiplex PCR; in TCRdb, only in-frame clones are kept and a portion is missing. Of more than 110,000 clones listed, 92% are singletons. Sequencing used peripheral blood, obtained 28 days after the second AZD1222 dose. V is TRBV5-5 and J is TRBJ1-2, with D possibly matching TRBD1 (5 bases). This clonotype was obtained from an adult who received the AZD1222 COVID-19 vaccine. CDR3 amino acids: CASSLGGAQHGYTF. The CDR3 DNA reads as TGTGCCAGCAGCTTGGGAGGGGCTCAACATGGCTACACCTTC.